The clone carrying this T cell receptor (beta chain) was detected a few times. The participants were between roughly 18 and 100 years old and came from some 23 US areas. Participant reports of clinical history set cohort assignment. The data derive from a study of blood T cell repertoires in COVID-19. About the study: T cells, B-cell-depleted T cells, or PBMCs supplied cDNA or gDNA.

Per the authors' pipeline: Counts of nucleated cells, estimated from reference gene primer amplification, were obtained. TCRdb keeps only in-frame clones here, not all; method: immunoSEQ multiplex PCR. V and J calls and clone size are copied from that table; D and trimming were computed from the DNA. The sample shows 120,000 to 150,000 clones, around four fifths of them seen only once. CDR3 length equals 14 residues. The V gene end was trimmed by 2 bases and the J gene end by 5 bases; junction bases not matched to a gene: 1. Germline V gives CDR1 SEHNR, CDR2 FQNEAQ (reference sequence). The specimen was PBMCs or T cells enriched from blood (not recorded which). This TCR was sampled from a woman aged 40 to 50 who had recovered from COVID-19. This chain connects TRBV7-9 to TRBJ1-5; 9 nucleotides line up with TRBD1. CDR3 protein: CASSLTGGDQPQHF. The CDR3 nucleotides read TGTGCCAGCAGCTTAACAGGGGGCGATCAGCCCCAGCATTTT.